This T cell receptor (beta chain) appears in the sequencing data of a study of T cell responses to AZD1222 COVID-19 vaccine. Study results and limitations: Repertoires were obtained solely post-peak T cell response. The donors showed a predominance of white British ancestry and of females, with possible underestimation of clonal diversity.

For this clone: Its target is not known.

The data were produced by immunoSEQ multiplex PCR, yet TCRdb's version contains in-frame clones alone and is incomplete. The table includes about 160,000 clones, approximately 94% detected once. After removal of 6 bases from V and 8 bases from J, the junction contained 7 bases not matched to a gene. The V gene's germline CDR1 is MDHEN and CDR2 SYDVKM. This CDR3 has 13 residues. V and J are TRBV28 and TRBJ1-2; TRBD1 agrees at 9 bases. The clonotype originates from an adult in good health. The sequences come from peripheral blood, collected on day 0 of AZD1222 vaccination. The CDR3 region is CASRTGQGVGYTF. CDR3 coding DNA: TGTGCCAGCAGGACGGGACAGGGAGTCGGCTACACCTTC.